This T cell receptor beta chain originates from a study of identical twins. Findings and limits, study-wide: Part of the zero-insertion signal could reflect confounding by invariant MAIT and iNKT cells.

CDR3 length: 15 residues. The trim removed 4 bases at V and 8 bases at J, leaving 9 bases unmatched. Germline CDR1 SGHTA, CDR2 FQGTGA. TCRdb reprocessed the 5' RACE reads with MiXCR, giving one entry per CDR3 protein. Found here are 690,000 or so distinct CDR3 sequences, approximately 9% of them singletons; the top ten hold approximately 0.94%. As regards this clonotype: Its antigen remains unknown.

These records were also assigned to another study, of yellow fever vaccine responses in identical twins.

The specimen was PBMCs. This TCR derives from a young woman in good health. The V gene is TRBV7-3, the J gene TRBJ2-1, with 9 bases matching TRBD2. CDR3 sequence: CASSWGGGAEDEQFF. The CDR3 bases are TGTGCCAGCAGCTGGGGCGGGGGGGCAGAGGATGAGCAGTTCTTC.